Sequencing of this T cell receptor beta chain was carried out in a study of blood T cell repertoires in COVID-19. In the study overall: Specimens from acute and convalescent COVID-19 originated in the United States, Italy and Spain. From T cells, B-cell-depleted T cells, or PBMCs came the material, which was cDNA or gDNA.

In the source study's methods: Reference gene primers were amplified, and this amplification served to estimate nucleated cell counts. Sequencing was performed with immunoSEQ multiplex PCR; in TCRdb, only in-frame clones are kept and a portion is missing. Clone size and V and J calls were adopted from that table, with D and trimming inferred from the DNA. Among around 130,000 clones listed, over 80% were seen once. The CDR3 has 16 residues. The germline V gene encodes CDR1 SGHDT and CDR2 YYEEEE. The V gene end was trimmed by 0 bases and the J gene end by 6 bases; junction bases not matched to a gene: 8. This clone has only a few counts.

The sequence derives from a middle-aged man with active or convalescent COVID-19. This chain uses TRBV5-6 with TRBJ1-5, with 8 positions matching TRBD1. Sequenced input: peripheral blood. In nucleotides, the CDR3 is TGTGCCAGCAGCTTGGCAGGACAGGGTGGTATTCAGCCCCAGCATTTT. Translating it yields CASSLAGQGGIQPQHF.